This T cell receptor (beta chain) was sequenced for a study of molecular identifiers for immune sequencing clone quantification. Study-level findings and limits: Among effectors, clones above 20 RNA copies held over 97% of molecules; among naive cells, under 1%. Jurkat TCR RNA from one cell was spiked into approximately 930,000 naive cells, and it was reportedly detectable there. Clone sizes could be underestimated for highly expanded clones when identical TCR molecules share a barcode.

With respect to this clonotype: Antigen specificity is unknown. A much more abundant neighbour one base away suggests this may be a read error.

The CDR3 consists of 16 residues. TCRdb called the PCR reads again in MiXCR, with one record for every CDR3 protein. The sample contains roughly 630,000 distinct CDR3 sequences, about 25% of which appear only once. The chain links TRBV12-3 or TRBV12-4 to TRBJ1-1; D not resolved. The source is a human donor in good health. Some libraries in this study had Jurkat cell RNA spiked in. The sequencing input was naive CD8+ T cells from blood, with Jurkat cell RNA spiked in. Subset reported: FACS-sorted CD8+CD4-CCR7+CD45RA+ naive T cells. This chain's CDR3 is CAGSFSILTVNTEAFF. Written as DNA, the CDR3 is TGTGCCGGCAGTTTCTCGATTCTGACCGTGAACACTGAAGCTTTCTTT.